This T cell receptor (beta chain) was recovered during a study of blood T cell repertoires in COVID-19. Overall study: The cDNA or gDNA used as material had been derived from T cells, B-cell-depleted T cells, or PBMCs.

The CDR3 consists of 17 residues. The germline V and J ends were trimmed by 1 base and 0 bases, with 13 bases remaining between them. Per the germline V gene, CDR1 is LGHNA and CDR2 is YNFKEQ. Data came from immunoSEQ multiplex PCR; TCRdb stores just in-frame clones and leaves some out. Here the sample spans 95,000 to 150,000 clones, under 90% being singletons. Sequenced material: peripheral blood. The clonotype comes from a woman between 70 and 85 years old with acute or convalescent COVID-19. The chain joins TRBV4-2 to TRBJ1-3; the D gene is possibly TRBD1 (5 bases). In DNA, the CDR3 is TGTGCCAGCAGCCAAGTATTGGGGCGCGGCTCTGGAAACACCATATATTTT. Translating gives CASSQVLGRGSGNTIYF.